This entry features one T cell receptor (beta chain) sequence. The antigen remains undetermined. Primers included in the PCR were 60 Vbeta and 13 Jbeta primers. Measured with immunoSEQ multiplex PCR; TCRdb has only the in-frame clones, and not every one. Recorded for this sample: roughly 27,000 clones. V was shortened by 4 bases and J by 4 bases, with 17 bases between the two germline ends. The CDR3 loop spans 15 amino acids. Germline CDR1 and CDR2: SGHNT and YYREEE (reference sequence). This sample stems from a study of cytomegalovirus exposure and HLA in healthy donors. Study results and limitations: Most sequenced TCRs were rare (though some public TCRs occurred in many donors). Altogether, 150 to 200 TCR beta chains were recorded as cytomegalovirus-associated.

Input material: PBMCs. The J gene is TRBJ1-2, the V gene TRBV5-4; D is unresolved. The TCR was taken from a man aged 25 to 40 in good health and CMV-seronegative. In nucleotides, the CDR3 is TGTGCCAGCAGCGTTGTAACCGTCACTTCCTATGGCTACACCTTC. As protein: CASSVVTVTSYGYTF.